This section outlines one T cell receptor (beta chain) sequence together with its context. No antigen is known for it. One base away there is no much larger clone; base qualities are not given. The time point label here, explained by the study, means: pre-sensitization, week 0. What this sample's treatment or condition label stands for: therapeutic diphenylcyclopropenone sensitization with weekly scalp DPC. At each patch-test visit, blood was drawn before the patch test was applied. Eligible patients were aged 18 to 70, diagnosed with alopecia, deemed suitable for DPC therapy, and excluded if pregnant. Unfractionated whole blood was collected in Tempus Blood RNA tubes, and total RNA was extracted from that blood. The sample is drawn from a study of human T cells and chemical hapten exposure (TCRdb year 2021). About the full investigation: For sensitization, 2% DPC in acetone was applied to a roughly 2 cm by roughly 2 cm area of upper inner arm skin. Weekly therapeutic DPC doses were additionally applied to the scalp of patients throughout the roughly 24-week study period. Patch testing on the upper back used Finn chambers containing 0.01% DPC, with scoring done after 6 days according to International Contact Dermatitis Research Group standards. The patient cohort, mostly female, included alopecia areata with under or over 50% scalp involvement, alopecia totalis and alopecia universalis. Libraries were pooled for sequencing, and variation in per-sample TCR yields was attributed mainly to small differences in library volumes within the pool. Peripheral blood TCR repertoire changes were tracked in vivo in alopecia patients during primary and secondary sensitization to the hapten diphenylcyclopropenone (DPC). Blood samples were taken from patients before sensitization (week 0) and then at 2, 6 and about 24 weeks after DPC sensitization. Blood for TCR sequencing was provided by twenty-nine alopecia patients at one to four time points (pre-sensitization, 2, 6 and 24 weeks).

Receptor amplification or capture employed RACE. The listed sequencing device is NextSeq 500. During library preparation, unique molecular identifiers were attached to individual cDNA molecules so that TCRs could be counted quantitatively and reproducibly. Each blood RNA sample was used to sequence both TCR alpha and TCR beta chains. Regarding the original processing steps: Samples had a median of around 92,000 TCRs, with a range from about 23,224 to 750,000. V, J and CDR3 annotation of the TCR reads was performed with the Decombinator software suite. To make PS versus PT1 abundance plots, every sample was subsampled to the same number of TCRs (28,000). Expanded TCRs were defined as absent before sensitization and observed at least eight times at the 2-week time point. Clones were called with MiXCR by TCRdb after fastp trimmed the public reads at Q25, and only in-frame beta chains were retained. Every distinct CDR3 protein forms one entry, paired with its most common genes and DNA. The V and J calls were not made by the authors but by TCRdb's processing. Recorded for this sample are some 74,000 distinct CDR3 sequences; around 13% of them occurred a single time. The ten biggest clones cover 3.5% to 6% of the sample.

From the germline V gene, CDR1 is SQVTM and CDR2 is ANQGSEA. V loses 8 bases, J loses 2 bases, and the germline ends lie 9 bases apart. Including the terminal cysteine and phenylalanine, the CDR3 comprises 12 residues. Of all the DNA, just the CDR3 is kept, 36 bases in frame from base 1. Overall study results and their limits: After repeated subsampling, changes were observed in the strength of the expansion versus patch-test correlation and in the threshold at which the correlation became significant. All patients had alopecia, a presumed autoimmune disease, so their immune response might differ from that of healthy individuals. DPC sensitization did not change how many TCRs were above 1 in 1000 frequency, and no evidence was found of alterations in global repertoire structure. A positive correlation was found between the number of PT1 expanded TCRs and patch test score, with significance reached at thresholds 8, 16 and 32 but not 4. Compared with pre-sensitization or healthy control sets, expanded TCRs formed significantly more large CDR3 similarity clusters, which is consistent with antigen-driven responses.

The source is a woman between 45 and 65 years old with alopecia areata. Some clones in this sample may be carry-over from other donors' samples. The sequence is built from TRBV29-1 and TRBJ2-2; the D gene remains uncertain. The input for sequencing was whole blood, taken in connection with sensitization to the hapten diphenylcyclopropenone (DPC). The encoded CDR3 is CSTNRNTGELFF. DNA sequence: TGCAGCACAAACAGAAACACCGGGGAGCTGTTTTTT.